This section outlines one T cell receptor beta chain sequence together with its context. Its specific antigen is unknown. The record has no base qualities; no much larger clone is one base away. The sample is drawn from a study of blood T cell repertoires in COVID-19 (TCRdb year 2020). Regarding the research as a whole: Samples from collaborators originated in the United States, Italy and Spain and spanned both the acute and convalescent phases of COVID-19. The prospective study material was composed of cDNA or gDNA derived from T cells, B-cell-depleted T cells, or PBMCs. Deeply sampled blood TCRbeta repertoires from subjects exposed to, actively infected with, or recovered from COVID-19 were included in the dataset. The repertoires were released in a freely available public database meant as a resource for research on the immune response to SARS-CoV-2. The samples were drawn from two sources: the first 160 participants of the ongoing ImmuneRACE study, and 1,254 subjects contributed by 6 global collaborators. The sample metadata nearly always contained a de-identified subject ID, COVID-19 status, age in years and sex. Where HLA class I and class II types were available, the types were taken from metadata supplied by the sample provider, not from assay-based typing.

The CDR3 contains 16 residues, cysteine and phenylalanine counted. Only the CDR3 part of the read is kept: 48 bases, read in frame from the first base. As encoded in the germline V gene (reference sequence), CDR1 is SEHNR while CDR2 is FQNEAQ. V and J lose 1 base and 7 bases, and a span of 19 bases separates them. The immunoSEQ Assay, a bias-controlled multiplex PCR, was used to amplify TCRbeta CDR3 regions from genomic DNA. Per the source publication's procedure: Nucleated cell counts per sample were estimated from amplification of reference gene primers within the assay. Sequence reads were collapsed and filtered to measure the absolute abundance of every unique TCRbeta CDR3 rearrangement. For each sample, productive Simpson clonality was calculated as the square root of Simpson's diversity index over productive rearrangements. In TCRdb, the immuneACCESS table is reduced to in-frame sequences with V and J assigned. These tables do not hold every clone; where another copy was compared, an unresolved V gene accounts for under half, and the others remain unexplained. V and J calls and clone size are copied from that table; D and trimming were computed from the DNA. This sample comprises some 200,000 clones, about four fifths of them detected only once. The top ten constitute about 8.9% of the sample.

Study-wide conclusions, independent of this receptor: How much clinical and demographic metadata was included differed by source and by participant, and the metadata was provided uncurated.

Participants in the prospective study were aged roughly 18 to 89 years, lived in 24 United States geographic areas, and enrolled through a virtual design. To assign participants to cohorts, the prospective study relied on clinical history that participants themselves reported in a screening survey and a study questionnaire. In the prospective study, mobile phlebotomists collected whole blood, serum and a nasopharyngeal or oropharyngeal swab from each participant. Participants in the prospective study had the option to provide additional blood draws and questionnaires over a roughly 2-month period. Prospective study blood samples were shipped either frozen or at room temperature before DNA extraction.

The TCR sequence derives from a woman between 50 and 59 years old with acute COVID-19. Sample: PBMCs or T cells enriched from blood (not recorded which). The chain links TRBV7-9 with TRBJ2-5; the D gene cannot be named for sure. Here is the DNA: TGTGCCAGCAGCTTAGGAGACGTAGGCGGTTCGGCGACCCAGTACTTC. Its protein reads: CASSLGDVGGSATQYF.